The rows below give T cell receptor beta chains drawn from one sample of a study of blood T cell repertoires in COVID-19. Assay used: immunoSEQ multiplex PCR; TCRdb lists only in-frame clones, some missing. This table has some 190,000 clones, 85% to 90% appearing once. Sequencing was performed on PBMCs or T cells enriched from blood (not recorded which). These receptors were obtained from a woman aged 40 to 50 with acute COVID-19. Each CDR3 is given with its conserved first and last residue. A D gene is named only where the DNA matches it firmly. Expanded clones get a size class; other rows say once, few or many, or leave the size out.

TRBJ2-7 | TRBV30 | TRBD2 | - | CAWSRSGGTYEQYF | TGTGCCTGGAGCAGGAGCGGGGGGACCTACGAGCAGTACTTC
TRBJ2-3 | TRBV6-5 | - | - | CASSYSGGGGTDTQYF | TGTGCCAGCAGTTACTCTGGGGGAGGTGGTACAGATACGCAGTATTTT
TRBJ2-2 | TRBV12-3/TRBV12-4 | - | - | CASSSPYGELFF | TGTGCCAGCAGCTCTCCTTACGGGGAGCTGTTTTTT
TRBJ1-4 | TRBV3-1/TRBV3-2 | - | - | CASSLEGAATNEKLFF | TGTGCCAGCAGCCTAGAGGGCGCCGCAACTAATGAAAAACTGTTTTTT
TRBJ1-1 | TRBV30 | TRBD1 | - | CAGDRGQMNTEAFF | TGTGCCGGGGACAGGGGGCAAATGAACACTGAAGCTTTCTTT
TRBJ1-1 | TRBV27 | - | - | CASSLWPNTEAFF | TGTGCCAGCAGTTTATGGCCGAACACTGAAGCTTTCTTT
TRBJ2-5 | TRBV19 | TRBD2 | - | CASSRRLAGGQETQYF | TGTGCCAGTAGCCGTCGACTAGCGGGGGGGCAAGAGACCCAGTACTTC
TRBJ1-2 | TRBV6-2/TRBV6-3 | - | - | CASRPRTASTYGYTF | TGTGCCAGCAGACCTCGGACAGCCTCCACCTATGGCTACACCTTC
TRBJ2-3 | TRBV28 | TRBD2 | - | CASSFSSGGVTDTQYF | TGTGCCAGCAGTTTTTCTAGCGGGGGGGTAACAGATACGCAGTATTTT
TRBJ2-7 | TRBV6-5 | TRBD2 | - | CARDSSGPPDEQYF | TGTGCCAGGGACTCTAGCGGACCTCCTGACGAGCAGTACTTC
TRBJ1-2 | TRBV5-5 | TRBD1 | - | CASSQAGGTIYGYTF | TGTGCCAGCAGCCAGGCAGGGGGGACAATCTATGGCTACACCTTC
TRBJ1-4 | TRBV7-9 | TRBD1 | - | CASSRGQMNEKLFF | TGTGCCAGCAGCCGGGGACAGATGAATGAAAAACTGTTTTTT
TRBJ1-1 | TRBV29-1 | - | once | CSGQRQMNTEAFF | TGCAGCGGACAGAGACAGATGAACACTGAAGCTTTCTTT
TRBJ1-2 | TRBV30 | TRBD1 | - | CAWSPGTVRWTYTF | TGTGCCTGGAGCCCTGGGACAGTGAGGTGGACTTACACCTTC
TRBJ2-7 | TRBV7-9 | TRBD1 | - | CASSLGQGRSYEQYF | TGTGCCAGCAGCTTGGGACAGGGAAGGTCCTACGAGCAGTACTTC
TRBJ2-7 | TRBV18 | TRBD1 | - | CASSPTGTGGYEQYF | TGTGCCAGCTCACCGACCGGGACAGGGGGCTACGAGCAGTACTTC
TRBJ2-7 | TRBV7-9 | - | - | CASSLAGSTYEQYF | TGTGCCAGCAGCTTAGCGGGGAGCACCTACGAGCAGTACTTC
TRBJ1-3 | TRBV2 | - | - | CASSEGQGGNTIYF | TGTGCCAGCAGTGAAGGGCAGGGAGGAAACACCATATATTTT
TRBJ1-4 | TRBV30 | - | - | CAWSITGRTNTNEKLFF | TGTGCCTGGAGCATCACGGGCCGGACAAACACTAATGAAAAACTGTTTTTT
TRBJ2-3 | TRBV9 | TRBD2 | - | CASSVAAGGPDTQYF | TGTGCCAGCAGCGTAGCGGCGGGAGGGCCAGATACGCAGTATTTT
TRBJ2-2 | TRBV19 | TRBD1 | - | CASSPRRQGANTGELFF | TGTGCCAGTAGTCCTCGGCGACAGGGCGCGAACACCGGGGAGCTGTTTTTT
TRBJ1-2 | TRBV5-6 | - | once | CASSLRLLGGHGYTF | TGTGCCAGCAGCTTGCGTTTATTGGGGGGGCATGGCTACACCTTC
TRBJ1-1 | TRBV19 | TRBD1 | - | CASTPRTGHTEAFF | TGTGCCAGTACCCCAAGGACAGGCCACACTGAAGCTTTCTTT
TRBJ2-3 | TRBV30 | TRBD2 | - | CAWRLGGRGDTQYF | TGTGCCTGGAGGCTTGGCGGGAGGGGAGATACGCAGTATTTT
TRBJ1-4 | TRBV18 | - | - | CASSPQGPNEKLFF | TGTGCCAGCTCGCCCCAGGGGCCTAATGAAAAACTGTTTTTT
TRBJ2-5 | TRBV5-1 | TRBD2 | - | CASSLAVTSGGQETQYF | TGCGCCAGCAGCTTGGCCGTGACTAGCGGGGGCCAAGAGACCCAGTACTTC
TRBJ2-5 | TRBV18 | TRBD1 | - | CASSHGQGGETQYF | TGTGCCAGCTCACACGGACAGGGCGGGGAGACCCAGTACTTC
TRBJ1-2 | TRBV6-2/TRBV6-3 | TRBD1 | - | CASSYAARRTGYGYTF | TGTGCCAGCAGTTACGCCGCACGCAGGACAGGCTATGGCTACACCTTC
TRBJ2-2 | TRBV7-6 | TRBD2 | - | CASSPSGGAGTGELFF | TGTGCCAGCAGCCCGAGCGGGGGGGCTGGCACCGGGGAGCTGTTTTTT
TRBJ1-2 | TRBV4-3 | TRBD1 | once | CASSRKRTGDGGGYTF | TGCGCCAGCAGCCGAAAGAGGACAGGGGACGGCGGAGGCTACACCTTC
TRBJ2-1 | TRBV7-6 | TRBD2 | - | CASSLRASGSYNEQFF | TGTGCCAGCAGCCTAAGGGCTAGCGGGTCCTACAATGAGCAGTTCTTC
TRBJ1-1 | TRBV2 | - | - | CASSSGGSTEAFF | TGTGCCAGCTCTTCGGGGGGAAGCACTGAAGCTTTCTTT
TRBJ1-5 | TRBV6-5 | - | - | CASSREDGNQPQHF | TGTGCCAGCAGTAGGGAGGATGGCAATCAGCCCCAGCATTTT
TRBJ1-4 | TRBV27 | - | - | CASSFRRLSPATNEKLFF | TGTGCCAGCAGTTTCCGGCGGCTATCTCCGGCAACTAATGAAAAACTGTTTTTT
TRBJ2-1 | TRBV5-4 | TRBD2 | once | CASSLSGGSYNEQFF | TGTGCCAGCAGCTTGTCGGGGGGCTCCTACAATGAGCAGTTCTTC
TRBJ1-6 | TRBV4-1 | - | - | CASSQPSGGDNSPLHF | TGCGCCAGCAGCCAACCGAGCGGGGGCGATAATTCACCCCTCCACTTT
TRBJ1-1 | TRBV7-2 | - | - | CASSSGGGGAFF | TGTGCCAGCAGCTCGGGTGGGGGGGGAGCTTTCTTT
TRBJ2-1 | TRBV9 | - | - | CASSVGAGGPYNEQFF | TGTGCCAGCAGCGTAGGGGCAGGGGGGCCCTACAATGAGCAGTTCTTC
TRBJ1-4 | TRBV19 | - | - | CASSIVGGRELFF | TGTGCCAGTAGTATAGTCGGCGGCAGGGAACTGTTTTTT
TRBJ2-3 | TRBV10-1 | TRBD2 | - | CAGGTGGPPFDADTQYF | TGCGCGGGGGGAACGGGGGGGCCCCCATTCGATGCAGATACGCAGTATTTT
TRBJ2-3 | TRBV23-1 | TRBD2 | - | CASSQGTSGGRGTDTQYF | TGCGCCAGCAGTCAAGGGACTAGCGGGGGCAGAGGTACAGATACGCAGTATTTT